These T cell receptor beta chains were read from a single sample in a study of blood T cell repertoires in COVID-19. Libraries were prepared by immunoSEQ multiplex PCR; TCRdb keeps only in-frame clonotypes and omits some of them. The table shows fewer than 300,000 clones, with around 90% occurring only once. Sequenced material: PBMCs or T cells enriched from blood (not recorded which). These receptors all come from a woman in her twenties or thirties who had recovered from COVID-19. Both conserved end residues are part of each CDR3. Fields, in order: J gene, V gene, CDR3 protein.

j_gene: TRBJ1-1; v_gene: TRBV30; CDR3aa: CAWSGRSNTEAFF
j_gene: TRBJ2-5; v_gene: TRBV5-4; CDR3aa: CASSSQGGIRETQYF
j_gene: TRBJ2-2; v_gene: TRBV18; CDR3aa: CASSPLPSGDTGELFF
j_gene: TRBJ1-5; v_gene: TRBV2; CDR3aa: CASRGGVYGNQPQHF
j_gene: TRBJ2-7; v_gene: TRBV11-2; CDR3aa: CASSSDRDRTSYEQYF
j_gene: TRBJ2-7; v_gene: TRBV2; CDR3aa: CASREVYEQYF
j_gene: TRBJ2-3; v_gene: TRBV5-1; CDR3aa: CASSLGAGVADTQYF
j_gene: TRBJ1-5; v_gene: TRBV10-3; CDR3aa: CAISDSGVRSNQPQHF
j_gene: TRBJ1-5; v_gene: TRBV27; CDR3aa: CASSLSGFGQPQHF
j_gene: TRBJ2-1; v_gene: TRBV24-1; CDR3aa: CATSDHGGFGDEQFF